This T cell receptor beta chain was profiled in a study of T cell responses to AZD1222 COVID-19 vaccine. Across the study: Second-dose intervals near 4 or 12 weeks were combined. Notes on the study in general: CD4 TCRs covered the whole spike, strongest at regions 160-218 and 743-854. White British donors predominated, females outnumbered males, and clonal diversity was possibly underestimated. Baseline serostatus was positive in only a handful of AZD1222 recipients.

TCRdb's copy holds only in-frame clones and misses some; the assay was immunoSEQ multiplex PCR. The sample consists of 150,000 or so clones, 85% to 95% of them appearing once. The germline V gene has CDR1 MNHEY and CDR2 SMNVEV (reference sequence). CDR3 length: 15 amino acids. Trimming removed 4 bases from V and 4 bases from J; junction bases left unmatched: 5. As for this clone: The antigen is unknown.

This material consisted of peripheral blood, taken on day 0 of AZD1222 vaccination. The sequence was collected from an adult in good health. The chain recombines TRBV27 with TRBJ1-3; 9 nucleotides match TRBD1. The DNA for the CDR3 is TGTGCCAGCAGTTCACAGGGGGCGAGGGGAAACACCATATATTTT. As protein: CASSSQGARGNTIYF.